This T cell receptor (beta chain) appears in the sequencing data of a study of T cell responses to AZD1222 COVID-19 vaccine. General study results and limits: Repertoire sampling occurred only after the peak T cell response. Donors were chiefly white British, with a greater number of females, and clonal diversity was perhaps underestimated.

Concerning this clone itself: Its antigen is not identified.

The V end lost 3 bases, the J end lost 4 bases, and 13 bases lay between the germline ends. Per germline, CDR1 LNHDA and CDR2 SQIVND (reference sequence). The CDR3 consists of 16 residues. Repertoires were generated with immunoSEQ multiplex PCR, while TCRdb's copy carries only in-frame clones and drops some. This sample carries almost 50,000 clones, 65% to 80% of them seen once, and the ten largest clones take roughly 22%. The rearrangement joins TRBV19 to TRBJ1-6, with D unresolved. The sequence was collected from an adult in good health. Sequenced here: peripheral blood, sampled on day 0 of MenACWY control vaccination. As DNA, the CDR3 is TGTGCCAGTAGTATTTCAGGTTTCGAATATAATTCACCCCTCCACTTT. Translated, it gives CASSISGFEYNSPLHF.